This entry describes one T cell receptor (beta chain). The data originate from a study of cytomegalovirus exposure and HLA in healthy donors. Germline V gives CDR1 MNHNS, CDR2 SASEGT. The CDR3 covers 13 residues. V lost 8 bases and J lost 3; bases outside the gene matches: 4. The method was immunoSEQ multiplex PCR; TCRdb's version includes in-frame clones alone and lacks a portion of them. The data show 200,000 or so clones, roughly 84% seen once. The chain joins TRBV6-1 to TRBJ1-1; TRBD1 agrees at 9 bases. Input material: PBMCs. This receptor was obtained from a man aged 18 to 35 in good health and CMV-seropositive. DNA of the CDR3: TGTGCCAGCCGGGACAGGGCGTACACTGAAGCTTTCTTT. It is translated as CASRDRAYTEAFF.